What follows is one TCR beta chain and its context. Its antigen is unknown. These data originate in a study of T cell responses to AZD1222 COVID-19 vaccine. Method: immunoSEQ multiplex PCR; TCRdb's copy keeps in-frame clones and lacks some. The sample has approximately 150,000 clones; approximately 95% are singletons. Overall study results and limits: Spike-specific TCR breadth and depth were elevated following two AZD1222 doses.

The germline CDR1 and CDR2 sequences are MNHEY and SVGEGT. CDR3 length: 17 amino acids. Trimming took 5 bases from V and 0 from J, leaving 18 bases between them. The receptor was isolated from an adult in good health. V and J are TRBV6-2 or TRBV6-3 and TRBJ2-3; D uncertain. Sequenced here: peripheral blood, sampled on day 0 of MenACWY control vaccination. The DNA for the CDR3 is TGTGCCAGCAGTCCCCTCCTGCTGGGTACTAGCACAGATACGCAGTATTTT. This encodes CASSPLLLGTSTDTQYF.